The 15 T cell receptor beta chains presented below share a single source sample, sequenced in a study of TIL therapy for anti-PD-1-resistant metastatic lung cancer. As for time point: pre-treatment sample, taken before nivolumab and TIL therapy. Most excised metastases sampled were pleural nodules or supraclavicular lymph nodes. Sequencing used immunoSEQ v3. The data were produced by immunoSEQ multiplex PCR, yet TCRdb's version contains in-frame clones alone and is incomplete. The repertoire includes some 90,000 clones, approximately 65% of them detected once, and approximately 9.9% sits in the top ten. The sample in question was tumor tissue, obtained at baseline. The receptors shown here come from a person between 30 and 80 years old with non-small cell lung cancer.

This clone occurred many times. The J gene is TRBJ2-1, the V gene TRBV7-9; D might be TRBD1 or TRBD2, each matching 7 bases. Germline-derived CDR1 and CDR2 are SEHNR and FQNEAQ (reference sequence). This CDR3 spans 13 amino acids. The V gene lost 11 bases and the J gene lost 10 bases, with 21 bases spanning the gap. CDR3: CASPGGVPGEQFF. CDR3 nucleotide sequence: TGTGCCTCCCCAGGGGGGGTCCCGGGGGAGCAGTTCTTC.

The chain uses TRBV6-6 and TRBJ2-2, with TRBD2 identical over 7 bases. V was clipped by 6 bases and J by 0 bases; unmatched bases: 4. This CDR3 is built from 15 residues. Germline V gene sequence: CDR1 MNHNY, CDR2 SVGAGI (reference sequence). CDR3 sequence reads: CASRPTSPNTGELFF. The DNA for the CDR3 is TGTGCCAGCAGACCGACTAGCCCGAACACCGGGGAGCTGTTTTTT.

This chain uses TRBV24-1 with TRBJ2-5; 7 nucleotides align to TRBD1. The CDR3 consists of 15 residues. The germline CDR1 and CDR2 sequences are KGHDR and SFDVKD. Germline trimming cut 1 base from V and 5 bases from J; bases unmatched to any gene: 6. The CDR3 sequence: CATSDFEGAWETQYF. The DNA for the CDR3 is TGTGCCACCAGTGATTTTGAGGGGGCCTGGGAGACCCAGTACTTC.

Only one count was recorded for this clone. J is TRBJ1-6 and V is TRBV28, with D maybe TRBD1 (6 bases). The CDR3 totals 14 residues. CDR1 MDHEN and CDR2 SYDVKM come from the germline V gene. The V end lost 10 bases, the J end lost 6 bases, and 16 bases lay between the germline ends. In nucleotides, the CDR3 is TGTGCCATCACACCCGGACAGCCTAATTCACCCCTCCACTTT. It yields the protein CAITPGQPNSPLHF.

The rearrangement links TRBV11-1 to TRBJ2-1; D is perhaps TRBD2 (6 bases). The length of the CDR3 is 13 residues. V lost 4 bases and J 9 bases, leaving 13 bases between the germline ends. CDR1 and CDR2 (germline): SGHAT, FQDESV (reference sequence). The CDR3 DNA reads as TGTGCCAGCAGCTCGGGACTTATCACTGAGCAGTTCTTC. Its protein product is CASSSGLITEQFF.

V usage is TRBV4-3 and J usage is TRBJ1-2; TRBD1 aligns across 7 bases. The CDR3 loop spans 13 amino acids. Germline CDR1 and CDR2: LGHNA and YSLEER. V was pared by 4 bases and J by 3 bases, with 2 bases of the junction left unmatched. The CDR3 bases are TGCGCCAGCAGCCTGGGGACAGACTATGGCTACACCTTC. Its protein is CASSLGTDYGYTF.

Here the CDR3 DNA reads TGTGCCAGCAGCCGCTACCCGGGCACAGGGAAATCGGAGACCCAGTACTTC. Translated: CASSRYPGTGKSETQYF. The chain employs TRBV3-1 (or the pseudogene TRBV3-2) and TRBJ2-5; possible D gene TRBD1, 6 bases. The CDR3 runs 17 residues. Germline lookup yields CDR1 LGHDT and CDR2 YNNKEL (reference sequence). The V end lost 4 bases, the J end lost 5 bases, and 23 bases lay between the germline ends.

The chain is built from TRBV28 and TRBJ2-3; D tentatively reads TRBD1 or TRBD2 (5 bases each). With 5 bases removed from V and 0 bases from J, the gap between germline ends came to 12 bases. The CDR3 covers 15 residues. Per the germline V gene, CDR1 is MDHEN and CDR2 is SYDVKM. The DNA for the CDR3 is TGTGCCAGCAGTCCCCGGGGCTTGAGCACAGATACGCAGTATTTT. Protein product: CASSPRGLSTDTQYF.

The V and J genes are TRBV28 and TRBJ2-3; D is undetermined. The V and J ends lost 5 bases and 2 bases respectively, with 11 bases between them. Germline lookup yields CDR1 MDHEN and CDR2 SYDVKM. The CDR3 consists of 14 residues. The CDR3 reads CASSPDGATDTQYF. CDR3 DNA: TGTGCCAGCAGTCCGGACGGAGCCACAGATACGCAGTATTTT.

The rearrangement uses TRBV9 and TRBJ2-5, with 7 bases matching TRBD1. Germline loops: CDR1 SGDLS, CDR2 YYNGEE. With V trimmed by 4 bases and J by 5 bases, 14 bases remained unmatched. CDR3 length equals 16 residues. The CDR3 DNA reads TGTGCCAGCAGCTTAGGGACAGCCCCACTTCTCGAGACCCAGTACTTC. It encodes CASSLGTAPLLETQYF.

The CDR3 DNA follows: TGTGCCAGTAGCAGGACCGTCCTAGAGACCCAGTACTTC. It codes for CASSRTVLETQYF. The chain couples TRBV19 to TRBJ2-5; the D is unclear. In germline, CDR1 is LNHDA, CDR2 SQIVND (reference sequence). This CDR3 region has 13 residues. V was clipped by 6 bases and J by 4 bases, with 12 bases between them.

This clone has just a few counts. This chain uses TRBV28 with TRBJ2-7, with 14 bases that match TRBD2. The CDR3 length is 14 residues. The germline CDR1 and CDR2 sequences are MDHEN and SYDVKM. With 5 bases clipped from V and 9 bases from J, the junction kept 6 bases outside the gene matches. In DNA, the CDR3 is TGTGCCAGCAGTAAGCCGGGACTAGCGGGAGCGCAGTACTTC. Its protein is CASSKPGLAGAQYF.

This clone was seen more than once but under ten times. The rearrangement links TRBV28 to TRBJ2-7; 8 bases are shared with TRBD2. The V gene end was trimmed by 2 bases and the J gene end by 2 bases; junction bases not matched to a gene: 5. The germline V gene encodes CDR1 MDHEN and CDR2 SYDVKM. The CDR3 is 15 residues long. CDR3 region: CASSLAGGTTYEQYF. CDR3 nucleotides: TGTGCCAGCAGTTTAGCGGGAGGCACGACCTACGAGCAGTACTTC.

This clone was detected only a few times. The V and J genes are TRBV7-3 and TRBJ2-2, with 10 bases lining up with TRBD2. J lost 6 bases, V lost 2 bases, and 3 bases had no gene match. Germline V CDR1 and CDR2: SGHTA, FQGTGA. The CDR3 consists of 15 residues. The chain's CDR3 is CASSLLAGVAGELFF. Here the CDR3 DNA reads TGTGCCAGCAGCTTACTAGCGGGAGTTGCCGGGGAGCTGTTTTTT.

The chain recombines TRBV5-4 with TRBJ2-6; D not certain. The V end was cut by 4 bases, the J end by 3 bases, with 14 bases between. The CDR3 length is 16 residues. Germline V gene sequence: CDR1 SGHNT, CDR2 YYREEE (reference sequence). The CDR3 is CASSLDAFGGANVLTF. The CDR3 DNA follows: TGTGCCAGCAGCCTGGACGCGTTTGGTGGGGCCAACGTCCTGACTTTC.